This T cell receptor (beta chain) was identified in a study of blood T cell repertoires in COVID-19. Study overall: Whether acute or convalescent, the COVID-19 samples came from the United States, Italy and Spain. T cells, B-cell-depleted T cells, or PBMCs supplied cDNA or gDNA.

Original analysis: Reference gene primer amplification gave estimated nucleated cell counts. Measured with immunoSEQ multiplex PCR; TCRdb has only the in-frame clones, and not every one. D and trimming were read from the DNA, whereas the V and J calls and clone size are those reported in that table. Of roughly 50,000 clones listed, over 75% are singletons. Material: peripheral blood. This clonotype was sampled from a woman in her sixties with acute or convalescent COVID-19.

For the CDR3, the DNA is TGTGCCAGCAGCAGCTATAGCCAGCGCTCCTACAATGAGCAGTTCTTC. It specifies CASSSYSQRSYNEQFF. The gene calls are TRBV5-4 and TRBJ2-1; D unclear. The CDR3 length is 16 residues. The V gene lost 4 bases and the J gene lost 0 bases, with 14 bases spanning the gap. Germline lookup yields CDR1 SGHNT and CDR2 YYREEE (reference sequence).